The next 18 T cell receptor beta chains were all read from a single sample in a study of blood T cell repertoires in COVID-19. Profiling relied on immunoSEQ multiplex PCR, and the TCRdb table lists in-frame clones only, not all of them. The table lists 200,000 to 300,000 clones, roughly 90% of them singletons. Sequenced input: peripheral blood. These receptors all stem from a woman under 40 with acute or convalescent COVID-19.

This clone was found once. V and J are TRBV4-3 and TRBJ2-6; 8 positions agree with TRBD2. Germline CDR1 LGHNA, CDR2 YSLEER. The ends lost 1 base at V and 3 bases at J; junction bases unmatched: 11. The CDR3 contains 19 residues. CDR3 DNA sequence: TGCGCCAGCAGCCAAGCGTCCTTAAGCGGGAGCTTTGGGGCCAACGTCCTGACTTTC. Amino acids: CASSQASLSGSFGANVLTF.

This rearrangement joins TRBV2 to TRBJ1-2; 8 bases map to TRBD1. The V and J ends lost 4 bases and 5 bases, in that order; junction bases with no gene match: 9. Germline V lookup: CDR1 SNHLY, CDR2 FYNNEI. This CDR3 has 15 residues. The CDR3 loop is CASSGQGAGKYGYTF. The CDR3 DNA reads as TGTGCCAGCAGTGGGCAGGGGGCCGGTAAATATGGCTACACCTTC.

The rearrangement links TRBV19 to TRBJ1-1; no reliable D call. This CDR3 is built from 15 residues. CDR1 is LNHDA, CDR2 SQIVND, per germline (reference sequence). V lost 2 bases and J lost 1, with 11 bases in between. The CDR3 nucleotides read TGTGCCAGTAGTATAATCGCAGGTCCGAACACTGAAGCTTTCTTT. Amino acid sequence: CASSIIAGPNTEAFF.

The rearrangement uses TRBV7-6 and TRBJ1-3, with 8 bases matching TRBD1. Germline values: CDR1 SGHVS, CDR2 FNYEAQ. The CDR3 length is 16 residues. The ends lost 1 base at V and 0 bases at J; junction bases unmatched: 2. The CDR3 DNA reads as TGTGCCAGCAGCTTAGAACAGGGGGGCTCTGGAAACACCATATATTTT. Amino acid sequence: CASSLEQGGSGNTIYF.

The chain employs TRBV7-8 and TRBJ2-2; weak D call: TRBD1 (6 bases). The CDR3 spans 17 residues. Per germline, CDR1 SGHVS and CDR2 FQNEAQ. V was cut by 5 bases and J by 7 bases, with 23 bases left in between. CDR3 nucleotides: TGTGCCAGCAGCCACGATTTTGTGGGGGCGAATATCGGGGAGCTGTTTTTT. This gives the protein CASSHDFVGANIGELFF.

The chain links TRBV7-2 to TRBJ2-1, with D possibly matching TRBD2 (5 bases). Germline CDR1 SGHTA, CDR2 FQGNSA. The CDR3 length is 16 residues. The V end was cut by 5 bases, the J end by 4 bases, with 18 bases between. CDR3 bases: TGTGCCAGCAGCCCGGAAATCGGGCGGGCGTACAATGAGCAGTTCTTC. Translated, it gives CASSPEIGRAYNEQFF.

The gene calls are TRBV19 and TRBJ1-4; D may be TRBD1 (6 bases). The V and J ends lost 10 bases and 8 bases respectively, with 17 bases between them. The CDR3 extends over 13 amino acids. Looked up from germline, CDR1 is LNHDA and CDR2 is SQIVND (reference sequence). This chain's CDR3 is CATTRAQGEKLFF. CDR3 nucleotide sequence: TGTGCCACCACCCGGGCCCAGGGGGAAAAACTGTTTTTT.

This chain joins TRBV12-3 or TRBV12-4 and TRBJ1-4; D is uncertain. The CDR3 is made up of 13 amino acids. Trimming cost V 1 base and J 9 bases, with 9 bases left between them. The CDR3 DNA reads TGTGCCAGCAGTTTAGTGAGCGGACAAAAACTGTTTTTT. It translates to CASSLVSGQKLFF.

The chain joins TRBV19 to TRBJ2-1, with D tentatively TRBD2 (6 bases). The germline gives CDR1 LNHDA, CDR2 SQIVND (reference sequence). The CDR3 spans 15 residues. The V gene lost 1 base and the J gene lost 6 bases, with 13 bases spanning the gap. CDR3 in amino acids: CASSIGTRGGNEQFF. The CDR3 coding sequence is TGTGCCAGTAGTATAGGAACTAGGGGAGGCAATGAGCAGTTCTTC.

This clone showed up just once. This CDR3 is CASSESRGNEKLFF. The CDR3 bases are TGTGCCAGCAGTGAGAGCAGGGGTAATGAAAAACTGTTTTTT. The chain has TRBV25-1 and TRBJ1-4; tentatively, D is TRBD1 (6 bases). The ends were cut back, 3 bases at V and 4 bases at J, with 9 bases in the middle. The CDR3 consists of 14 residues. Germline V gene sequence: CDR1 MGHDK, CDR2 SYGVNS. Based on the CDR3 plus reference TRBV25-1 and TRBJ1-4, the full variable domain is EADIYQTPRYLVIGTGKKITLECSQTMGHDKMYWYQQDPGMELHLIHYSYGVNSTEKGDLSSESTVSRIRTEHFPLTLESARPSHTSQYLCASSESRGNEKLFFGSGTQLSVL.

The V call is TRBV4-3, the J call TRBJ2-7; D unresolved. The ends were cut back, 0 bases at V and 2 bases at J, with 11 bases in the middle. Germline V CDR1 and CDR2: LGHNA, YSLEER. This CDR3 has 15 amino acids. The CDR3, as DNA: TGCGCCAGCAGCCAAGAGGCGGTGCCAGCCTACGAGCAGTACTTC. Its translation is CASSQEAVPAYEQYF.

The table lists this clone with a few counts. The chain carries TRBV27 and TRBJ2-6, with D unresolved. The CDR3 loop spans 15 amino acids. V was trimmed by 6 bases and J by 4 bases, leaving 13 bases between them. Germline V gene lookup returns CDR1 MNHEY and CDR2 SMNVEV (reference sequence). This CDR3 is CASRLLHSGANVLTF. DNA of the CDR3: TGTGCCAGCAGGCTTCTCCATAGCGGGGCCAACGTCCTGACTTTC.

V gene TRBV19 combines with J gene TRBJ2-7; 15 bases line up with TRBD2. The V and J ends lost 4 bases and 3 bases, in that order; junction bases with no gene match: 7. This CDR3 has 17 residues. Germline V lookup: CDR1 LNHDA, CDR2 SQIVND (reference sequence). For the CDR3, the DNA is TGTGCCAGTAGTAGGGCAGGACTAGCGGGAGGGTTCTACGAGCAGTACTTC. Translated, it gives CASSRAGLAGGFYEQYF.

This chain joins TRBV9 and TRBJ2-3; 9 bases fit TRBD1. The V segment lost 4 bases and the J segment 6 bases; nucleotides outside the gene matches: 9. The CDR3 is 15 residues long. The germline V gene has CDR1 SGDLS and CDR2 YYNGEE. Here the CDR3 DNA reads TGTGCCAGCAGCTCTTACAGGGGGCTGACTGATACGCAGTATTTT. This codes for CASSSYRGLTDTQYF.

The CDR3 DNA is TGTGCCTCCAGTAATTTTCCGGGGTCCAATGAAAAACTGTTTTTT. Translation: CASSNFPGSNEKLFF. The chain uses TRBV30 and TRBJ1-4; no clear D gene. The CDR3 loop spans 15 amino acids. V gave up 7 bases and J gave up 5 bases, with 20 bases separating them. Germline loops: CDR1 GTSNPN, CDR2 SVGIG (reference sequence). The variable domain in full, completed from reference TRBV30 and TRBJ1-4, reads SQTIHQWPATLVQPVGSPLSLECTVEGTSNPNLYWYRQAAGRGLQLLFYSVGIGQISSEVPQNLSASRPQDRQFILSSKKLLLSDSGFYLCASSNFPGSNEKLFFGSGTQLSVL.

This chain connects TRBV3-1 (or the pseudogene TRBV3-2) to TRBJ2-5; D is perhaps TRBD2 (5 bases). This CDR3 spans 15 amino acids. V lost 2 bases to trimming and J lost 0 bases, with 10 bases between them. Germline V gene lookup returns CDR1 LGHDT and CDR2 YNNKEL (reference sequence). DNA for the CDR3: TGTGCCAGCAGCCAACCTTCGGACTACCAAGAGACCCAGTACTTC. As protein: CASSQPSDYQETQYF.

This clone was picked up one time. This chain links TRBV29-1 with TRBJ1-3; no reliable D call. This CDR3 has 14 residues. V was cut by 6 bases and J by 0 bases, with 12 bases left in between. CDR1 SQVTM and CDR2 ANQGSEA come from the germline V gene. The CDR3 DNA is TGCAGCGTCCCTAAGCCGAGCTCTGGAAACACCATATATTTT. As protein: CSVPKPSSGNTIYF.

The rearrangement uses TRBV3-1 (or the pseudogene TRBV3-2) and TRBJ1-2, with TRBD1 identical over 7 bases. J lost 6 bases, V lost 3 bases, and 1 base had no gene match. The CDR3 totals 12 residues. Germline V gene lookup returns CDR1 LGHDT and CDR2 YNNKEL (reference sequence). CDR3 nucleotide sequence: TGTGCCAGCAGCCAGACAGGGAATGGCTACACCTTC. This gives the protein CASSQTGNGYTF.